The 18 T cell receptor beta chains reported below all come from one sample, sequenced in a study of OX40 agonist ivuxolimab in advanced cancers. Sequenced by immunoSEQ multiplex PCR; TCRdb stores in-frame clones only, minus some. Among roughly 34,000 clones listed, roughly 84% were seen once. The specimen comprised CD4+ or CD8+ T cells sorted from blood, sampled in a trial of the OX40 agonist ivuxolimab. These receptors came from an adult with an advanced solid tumor such as melanoma, head and neck, liver or kidney cancer.

J is TRBJ2-3 and V is TRBV7-2; 8 bases map to TRBD2. With 0 bases clipped from V and 2 bases from J, the junction kept 7 bases outside the gene matches. CDR3 length: 17 amino acids. Germline V gene lookup returns CDR1 SGHTA and CDR2 FQGNSA. The CDR3 coding sequence is TGTGCCAGCAGCTTAGCCCGGGGGCGGGGGGCCACAGATACGCAGTATTTT. Translation: CASSLARGRGATDTQYF.

The CDR3 DNA reads TGTGCCAGCAGCTTGGCAATGGGCCTGGGGTCACCCCTCCACTTT. This codes for CASSLAMGLGSPLHF. The chain links TRBV5-4 to TRBJ1-6; D gene unclear. CDR1 and CDR2 from the germline V gene are SGHNT and YYREEE (reference sequence). V was pared by 0 bases and J by 10 bases, with 14 bases between. This CDR3 is 15 amino acids long.

V is TRBV4-1 and J is TRBJ2-5; no reliable D call. The CDR3 covers 14 residues. V was clipped by 8 bases and J by 2 bases, with 15 bases between them. Germline V CDR1 and CDR2: MGHRA, YSYEKL. CDR3 coding DNA: TGCGCCAGCGCTGGCAGCCCCGAACAAGAGACCCAGTACTTC. This encodes CASAGSPEQETQYF.

The chain has TRBV5-5 and TRBJ1-2, with 9 bases matching TRBD1. Trimming removed 5 bases from V and 7 bases from J; junction bases left unmatched: 12. This CDR3 spans 15 amino acids. The germline V gene encodes CDR1 SGHKS and CDR2 YYEKEE (reference sequence). DNA for the CDR3: TGTGCCAGCAGTTCCATCCCCGGGACAGGGCTTGGCTACACCTTC. Translated, it gives CASSSIPGTGLGYTF.

J is TRBJ2-1 and V is TRBV6-5, with 9 positions matching TRBD2. V trimming: 7 bases; J trimming: 7 bases; junction bases outside the gene matches: 11. Germline CDR1 reads MNHEY; CDR2 reads SVGAGI. CDR3 size: 15 residues. CDR3 protein: CASTKAGGFSNEQFF. Written as DNA, the CDR3 is TGTGCCAGCACTAAAGCGGGGGGATTCTCTAATGAGCAGTTCTTC.

The rearrangement links TRBV10-3 to TRBJ2-3; D is perhaps TRBD2 (6 bases). Looked up from germline, CDR1 is ENHRY and CDR2 is SYGVKD. Trimming removed 5 bases from V and 2 bases from J, with 14 bases in between. CDR3 length equals 15 residues. CDR3 residues: CAISRLETTTDTQYF. CDR3 in DNA: TGTGCCATCAGTCGACTAGAGACGACCACAGATACGCAGTATTTT.

The rearrangement uses TRBV7-3 and TRBJ2-1, with D maybe TRBD2 (6 bases). The V and J ends lost 2 bases and 10 bases respectively, with 9 bases between them. This CDR3 has 12 amino acids. Germline loops: CDR1 SGHTA, CDR2 FQGTGA. The CDR3 DNA is TGTGCCAGCAGCTTATCAGGGAGGGAGCAGTTCTTC. The encoded protein is CASSLSGREQFF.

The chain links TRBV7-6 to TRBJ2-5, with 8 positions matching TRBD2. The V segment lost 1 base and the J segment 2 bases; nucleotides outside the gene matches: 3. The CDR3 extends over 15 amino acids. Germline V CDR1 and CDR2: SGHVS, FNYEAQ. The CDR3 DNA sequence: TGTGCCAGCAGCTTAGGAACGGGGGGGCAAGAGACCCAGTACTTC. This codes for CASSLGTGGQETQYF.

The V and J genes are TRBV7-9 and TRBJ2-7; D unresolved. The CDR3 runs 12 residues. The germline gives CDR1 SEHNR, CDR2 FQNEAQ (reference sequence). With 1 base removed from V and 6 bases from J, the gap between germline ends came to 7 bases. CDR3 sequence (DNA): TGTGCCAGCAGCTTAGGGGTTGGCGAGCAGTACTTC. Residues: CASSLGVGEQYF.

V and J are TRBV5-6 and TRBJ1-2, with D tentatively TRBD1 (6 bases). The CDR3 consists of 15 residues. Germline V lookup: CDR1 SGHDT, CDR2 YYEEEE. V was trimmed by 3 bases and J by 6 bases, leaving 18 bases between them. The chain's CDR3 is CASSWGIEGGNGYTF. CDR3 sequence (DNA): TGTGCCAGCAGCTGGGGAATTGAGGGGGGTAATGGCTACACCTTC. The full variable domain, rest sourced from reference TRBV5-6 and TRBJ1-2, is DAGVTQSPTHLIKTRGQQVTLRCSPKSGHDTVSWYQQALGQGPQFIFQYYEEEERQRGNFPDRFSGHQFPNYSSELNVNALLLGDSALYLCASSWGIEGGNGYTFGSGTRLTVV.

The chain has TRBV5-1 and TRBJ2-1; no clear D gene. Per germline, CDR1 SGHRS and CDR2 YFSETQ. The CDR3 loop spans 11 amino acids. V was clipped by 0 bases and J by 10 bases, with 5 bases between them. DNA for the CDR3: TGCGCCAGCAGCTTGGAAAGGGAGCAGTTCTTC. It codes for CASSLEREQFF.

V gene TRBV2 combines with J gene TRBJ2-6, with 12 bases that match TRBD1. V lost 6 bases and J lost 1; bases outside the gene matches: 4. CDR3 size: 17 residues. Germline V lookup: CDR1 SNHLY, CDR2 FYNNEI. CDR3 in amino acids: CASRSGQGASGANVLTF. DNA for the CDR3: TGTGCCAGCAGATCGGGACAGGGGGCATCTGGGGCCAACGTCCTGACTTTC.

The V call is TRBV28, the J call TRBJ2-2; D is unresolved. Germline V gene sequence: CDR1 MDHEN, CDR2 SYDVKM. The V end was cut by 4 bases, the J end by 1 base, with 7 bases between. This CDR3 comprises 14 residues. The CDR3 coding sequence is TGTGCCAGCAGTTCCCGACTGAACACCGGGGAGCTGTTTTTT. Translation gives CASSSRLNTGELFF.

The chain couples TRBV5-6 to TRBJ2-1; no clear D gene. V lost 0 bases to trimming and J lost 12 bases, with 10 bases between them. CDR3 length: 12 residues. CDR1 is SGHDT, CDR2 YYEEEE, per germline. The CDR3 spells CASSLVPALQFF. The CDR3 DNA follows: TGTGCCAGCAGCTTGGTGCCAGCACTGCAGTTCTTC.

The chain recombines TRBV28 with TRBJ2-5; the match to TRBD2 covers 9 bases. V was clipped by 6 bases and J by 4 bases; unmatched bases: 6. Germline V gene lookup returns CDR1 MDHEN and CDR2 SYDVKM. The CDR3 is 14 residues long. This CDR3 is CASRRAGGRETQYF. The CDR3 coding sequence is TGTGCCAGCAGGAGAGCGGGAGGAAGAGAGACCCAGTACTTC.

This sequence joins TRBV28 and TRBJ1-3, with TRBD1 as a possible D gene (5 bases). This CDR3 spans 14 amino acids. V lost 8 bases, J lost 0 bases, and 11 bases lay in between. Germline CDR1 and CDR2: MDHEN and SYDVKM. The CDR3 nucleotides read TGTGCCAGCCTACAGGCTGCCTCTGGAAACACCATATATTTT. This codes for CASLQAASGNTIYF.

The chain employs TRBV2 and TRBJ2-1; the match to TRBD2 covers 7 bases. Trimming took 3 bases from V and 4 from J; bases not matched to a gene: 9. Looked up from germline, CDR1 is SNHLY and CDR2 is FYNNEI. This CDR3 has 16 residues. CDR3 in DNA: TGTGCCAGCAGTGAGTGGTCTAGCGGTCGTTACAATGAGCAGTTCTTC. It yields the protein CASSEWSSGRYNEQFF.

V and J are TRBV6-1 and TRBJ2-7; D is perhaps TRBD1 (6 bases). The V end was cut by 6 bases, the J end by 2 bases, with 14 bases between. CDR3 length: 14 residues. The germline V gene has CDR1 MNHNS and CDR2 SASEGT. CDR3 sequence reads: CASRGQILTYEQYF. The DNA of the CDR3 is TGTGCCAGCAGAGGACAGATCCTTACCTACGAGCAGTACTTC.